These T cell receptor beta chains were read from a single sample in a study of blood T cell repertoires in COVID-19. Data came from immunoSEQ multiplex PCR; TCRdb stores just in-frame clones and leaves some out. The table has approximately 250,000 clones, about 86% seen once; the top ten hold over 1.5%. Sequenced: peripheral blood. The source is a man aged 25-40 years with active or convalescent COVID-19. Each CDR3 is given with its conserved first and last residue. The D gene is left open where the match is weak. Only some rows state a clone size, as once, few, many or a class for expanded clones.

v_call: TRBV6-5; d_call: NA; clone_size: NA; j_call: TRBJ2-1; cdr3_length: 13; cdr3_aa: CASSYSRVGEQFF; cdr3_nt: TGTGCCAGCAGTTACTCGAGGGTGGGTGAGCAGTTCTTC
v_call: TRBV7-9; d_call: TRBD2; clone_size: NA; j_call: TRBJ2-2; cdr3_length: 15; cdr3_aa: CASSDLAGNTGELFF; cdr3_nt: TGTGCCAGCAGCGATCTAGCGGGGAACACCGGGGAGCTGTTTTTT
v_call: TRBV2; d_call: TRBD1; clone_size: NA; j_call: TRBJ2-5; cdr3_length: 15; cdr3_aa: CASRAGTGHQETQYF; cdr3_nt: TGTGCCAGCAGAGCCGGGACAGGACACCAAGAGACCCAGTACTTC
v_call: TRBV5-6; d_call: TRBD2; clone_size: NA; j_call: TRBJ2-5; cdr3_length: 16; cdr3_aa: CASSLGSSGGWETQYF; cdr3_nt: TGTGCCAGCAGCTTGGGGTCTAGCGGGGGTTGGGAGACCCAGTACTTC
v_call: TRBV19; d_call: NA; clone_size: NA; j_call: TRBJ1-2; cdr3_length: 15; cdr3_aa: CASRGTDEGGYGYTF; cdr3_nt: TGTGCCAGTCGAGGGACGGATGAAGGGGGCTATGGCTACACCTTC
v_call: TRBV5-5; d_call: TRBD1; clone_size: NA; j_call: TRBJ1-2; cdr3_length: 13; cdr3_aa: CASSLATGGGYTF; cdr3_nt: TGTGCCAGCAGCTTGGCTACAGGGGGCGGCTACACCTTC
v_call: TRBV2; d_call: NA; clone_size: NA; j_call: TRBJ1-5; cdr3_length: 15; cdr3_aa: CASIGGVNSNQPQHF; cdr3_nt: TGTGCCAGCATCGGGGGAGTAAATAGCAATCAGCCCCAGCATTTT
v_call: TRBV4-2; d_call: TRBD2; clone_size: NA; j_call: TRBJ2-7; cdr3_length: 15; cdr3_aa: CASSQEAGDAYEQYF; cdr3_nt: TGTGCCAGCAGCCAAGAAGCGGGGGACGCCTACGAGCAGTACTTC
v_call: TRBV27; d_call: NA; clone_size: NA; j_call: TRBJ2-1; cdr3_length: 13; cdr3_aa: CASSGGSYNEQFF; cdr3_nt: TGTGCCAGCAGCGGGGGCTCCTACAATGAGCAGTTCTTC
v_call: TRBV4-3; d_call: NA; clone_size: NA; j_call: TRBJ2-1; cdr3_length: 14; cdr3_aa: CASSQDTGGREQFF; cdr3_nt: TGCGCCAGCAGCCAAGATACTGGGGGCAGGGAGCAGTTCTTC
v_call: TRBV10-3; d_call: NA; clone_size: once; j_call: TRBJ2-5; cdr3_length: 14; cdr3_aa: CAISELTPGGTQYF; cdr3_nt: TGTGCCATCAGTGAGTTGACACCCGGGGGGACCCAGTACTTC
v_call: TRBV29-1; d_call: NA; clone_size: NA; j_call: TRBJ1-1; cdr3_length: 11; cdr3_aa: CSVLEHGEAFF; cdr3_nt: TGCAGCGTTCTCGAGCACGGTGAAGCTTTCTTT
v_call: TRBV4-2; d_call: NA; clone_size: NA; j_call: TRBJ1-3; cdr3_length: 16; cdr3_aa: CASSQVGGADGNTIYF; cdr3_nt: TGTGCCAGCAGCCAAGTCGGGGGGGCGGATGGAAACACCATATATTTT
v_call: TRBV18; d_call: NA; clone_size: NA; j_call: TRBJ2-2; cdr3_length: 15; cdr3_aa: CASSPPLAGVRELFF; cdr3_nt: TGTGCCAGCTCACCACCGTTGGCAGGGGTGCGGGAGCTGTTTTTT
v_call: TRBV7-9; d_call: NA; clone_size: NA; j_call: TRBJ1-5; cdr3_length: 14; cdr3_aa: CASSTQDSWQPQHF; cdr3_nt: TGTGCCAGCAGCACGCAAGACAGTTGGCAGCCCCAGCATTTT
v_call: TRBV7-9; d_call: NA; clone_size: NA; j_call: TRBJ2-7; cdr3_length: 12; cdr3_aa: CASSANSGEQYF; cdr3_nt: TGTGCCAGCAGCGCGAATTCCGGCGAGCAGTACTTC
v_call: TRBV7-9; d_call: TRBD1; clone_size: NA; j_call: TRBJ1-2; cdr3_length: 13; cdr3_aa: CASSFQTGLGYTF; cdr3_nt: TGTGCCAGCAGCTTCCAGACAGGGCTTGGCTACACCTTC
v_call: TRBV6-6; d_call: NA; clone_size: NA; j_call: TRBJ2-7; cdr3_length: 13; cdr3_aa: CASSSDLFYEQYF; cdr3_nt: TGTGCCAGCAGTTCGGACTTGTTCTACGAGCAGTACTTC
v_call: TRBV4-2; d_call: TRBD1; clone_size: NA; j_call: TRBJ1-5; cdr3_length: 17; cdr3_aa: CASSQVGTGDPNQPQHF; cdr3_nt: TGTGCCAGCAGCCAAGTCGGGACAGGGGACCCCAATCAGCCCCAGCATTTT
v_call: TRBV2; d_call: NA; clone_size: NA; j_call: TRBJ2-7; cdr3_length: 14; cdr3_aa: CASSEAGYSYEQYF; cdr3_nt: TGTGCCAGCAGTGAGGCGGGATACTCCTACGAGCAGTACTTC
v_call: TRBV6-2/TRBV6-3; d_call: NA; clone_size: NA; j_call: TRBJ2-5; cdr3_length: 14; cdr3_aa: CASSYTGGPETQYF; cdr3_nt: TGTGCCAGCAGTTACACGGGGGGCCCAGAGACCCAGTACTTC
v_call: TRBV5-1; d_call: TRBD1; clone_size: NA; j_call: TRBJ1-1; cdr3_length: 13; cdr3_aa: CASSQTGRTEAFF; cdr3_nt: TGCGCCAGCAGCCAGACAGGGCGCACTGAAGCTTTCTTT
v_call: TRBV6-1; d_call: NA; clone_size: NA; j_call: TRBJ2-5; cdr3_length: 14; cdr3_aa: CASSEQETGVTQYF; cdr3_nt: TGTGCCAGCAGTGAACAGGAGACGGGGGTGACCCAGTACTTC
v_call: TRBV2; d_call: TRBD1; clone_size: NA; j_call: TRBJ1-4; cdr3_length: 14; cdr3_aa: CASSTDRGHEKLFF; cdr3_nt: TGTGCCAGCAGTACGGACAGGGGGCATGAAAAACTGTTTTTT
v_call: TRBV12-3/TRBV12-4; d_call: NA; clone_size: NA; j_call: TRBJ1-1; cdr3_length: 12; cdr3_aa: CASTAGAAEAFF; cdr3_nt: TGTGCCAGCACCGCAGGGGCCGCTGAAGCTTTCTTT
v_call: TRBV19; d_call: NA; clone_size: NA; j_call: TRBJ2-3; cdr3_length: 17; cdr3_aa: CASSITLTGLSTDTQYF; cdr3_nt: TGTGCCAGTAGTATCACTCTCACAGGATTGAGCACAGATACGCAGTATTTT
v_call: TRBV12-5; d_call: NA; clone_size: NA; j_call: TRBJ1-6; cdr3_length: 15; cdr3_aa: CASAVTDYYNSPLHF; cdr3_nt: TGTGCTAGTGCCGTAACAGATTACTATAATTCACCCCTCCACTTT
v_call: TRBV9; d_call: TRBD1; clone_size: NA; j_call: TRBJ1-4; cdr3_length: 15; cdr3_aa: CASSARTGVNEKLFF; cdr3_nt: TGTGCCAGCAGCGCCAGGACAGGGGTAAATGAAAAACTGTTTTTT
v_call: TRBV6-4; d_call: NA; clone_size: NA; j_call: TRBJ2-6; cdr3_length: 16; cdr3_aa: CASSAQGLSGANVLTF; cdr3_nt: TGTGCCAGCAGTGCCCAGGGGCTCTCTGGGGCCAACGTCCTGACTTTC
v_call: TRBV6-5; d_call: NA; clone_size: few; j_call: TRBJ2-1; cdr3_length: 14; cdr3_aa: CASSYPGDNNEQFF; cdr3_nt: TGTGCCAGCAGTTACCCCGGGGATAACAATGAGCAGTTCTTC
v_call: TRBV7-6; d_call: TRBD1; clone_size: NA; j_call: TRBJ2-7; cdr3_length: 15; cdr3_aa: CASSPRTGASYEQYF; cdr3_nt: TGTGCCAGCAGCCCCCGGACAGGGGCCTCCTACGAGCAGTACTTC
v_call: TRBV5-8; d_call: TRBD1; clone_size: NA; j_call: TRBJ1-5; cdr3_length: 15; cdr3_aa: CASSRGTGPNQPQHF; cdr3_nt: TGTGCCAGCAGCCGAGGGACAGGCCCCAATCAGCCCCAGCATTTT
v_call: TRBV3-1/TRBV3-2; d_call: NA; clone_size: NA; j_call: TRBJ1-6; cdr3_length: 16; cdr3_aa: CASSQDWTEYNSPLHF; cdr3_nt: TGTGCCAGCAGCCAAGATTGGACTGAGTATAATTCACCCCTCCACTTT
v_call: TRBV19; d_call: TRBD1; clone_size: NA; j_call: TRBJ1-4; cdr3_length: 13; cdr3_aa: CASSRGGNEKLFF; cdr3_nt: TGTGCCAGTAGTAGAGGGGGCAATGAAAAACTGTTTTTT
v_call: TRBV6-2/TRBV6-3; d_call: TRBD1; clone_size: NA; j_call: TRBJ1-1; cdr3_length: 15; cdr3_aa: CASSGQTGTDTEAFF; cdr3_nt: TGTGCCAGCAGTGGCCAGACAGGGACGGACACTGAAGCTTTCTTT
v_call: TRBV24-1; d_call: NA; clone_size: NA; j_call: TRBJ2-3; cdr3_length: 19; cdr3_aa: CATSDPLKGDGTSTDTQYF; cdr3_nt: TGTGCCACCAGTGATCCGCTTAAGGGGGACGGTACTAGCACAGATACGCAGTATTTT
v_call: TRBV2; d_call: TRBD1; clone_size: NA; j_call: TRBJ1-5; cdr3_length: 18; cdr3_aa: CASSEVQQGALSNQPQHF; cdr3_nt: TGTGCCAGCAGTGAAGTCCAACAGGGGGCGCTGAGCAATCAGCCCCAGCATTTT
v_call: TRBV3-1/TRBV3-2; d_call: NA; clone_size: NA; j_call: TRBJ2-1; cdr3_length: 14; cdr3_aa: CASSPEAIDNEQFF; cdr3_nt: TGTGCCAGCAGCCCCGAAGCCATTGACAATGAGCAGTTCTTC
v_call: TRBV27; d_call: NA; clone_size: NA; j_call: TRBJ1-2; cdr3_length: 16; cdr3_aa: CASSLSPLSINYGYTF; cdr3_nt: TGTGCCAGCAGTTTATCCCCCCTATCCATTAACTATGGCTACACCTTC
v_call: TRBV7-8; d_call: TRBD1; clone_size: NA; j_call: TRBJ2-2; cdr3_length: 16; cdr3_aa: CASSLGRGRRTGELFF; cdr3_nt: TGTGCCAGCAGCTTAGGAAGGGGGCGGAGGACCGGGGAGCTGTTTTTT
v_call: TRBV4-2; d_call: NA; clone_size: NA; j_call: TRBJ1-3; cdr3_length: 18; cdr3_aa: CASSQDLSSRLSGNTIYF; cdr3_nt: TGTGCCAGCAGCCAAGATCTTAGTTCACGCCTCTCTGGAAACACCATATATTTT
v_call: TRBV7-2; d_call: NA; clone_size: NA; j_call: TRBJ1-5; cdr3_length: 14; cdr3_aa: CASSLGLQGQPQHF; cdr3_nt: TGTGCCAGCAGCTTGGGACTTCAGGGTCAGCCCCAGCATTTT